The rows below give T cell receptor beta chains drawn from one sample of a study of glioma-infiltrating T cells after dendritic cell vaccination. Assay: immunoSEQ multiplex PCR; the TCRdb copy retains only in-frame clones and omits some. This sample has about 38,000 clones, with around four fifths found just once. This specimen consisted of blood, obtained before dendritic cell vaccination. These receptors were obtained from a human donor with glioblastoma. CDR3s leave out the opening cysteine and the closing phenylalanine or tryptophan. Fields, in order: clone size, J gene, V gene, CDR3 protein. Clone size is not always given. Where it is, it says once, few, many or a class for expanded clones.

once	TRBJ1-2	TRBV13	ASSSQGAYGYT
few	TRBJ1-6	TRBV7-8	ASSLRDREGSPLH
few	TRBJ2-7	TRBV6-5	ASSYSIGVYEQY
NA	TRBJ2-7	TRBV19	ASKVGQGSYEQY
NA	TRBJ1-5	TRBV27	ASSLSYAQGPQH
NA	TRBJ2-7	TRBV14	ASSLVRGSTYEQY
NA	TRBJ2-4	TRBV14	ASSQKRAGGAKNIQY
NA	TRBJ1-3	TRBV5-4	ASSPDRAVTSGNTIY
NA	TRBJ2-2	TRBV19	ASSALGGWGSNTGELF
NA	TRBJ1-6	TRBV7-2	ASSNRAGSGSPLH
NA	TRBJ2-3	TRBV4-2	ASSQERNSGGIDTQY
NA	TRBJ2-7	TRBV6-1	ASSDVLARSTYEQY
few	TRBJ2-5	TRBV4-2	ASSQDRGVTGEAQETQY
NA	TRBJ2-6	TRBV6-1	ATGEGGSGANVLT
NA	TRBJ2-7	TRBV18	ASSTGVQGYEQY
once	TRBJ2-7	TRBV28	ASSQRGRFSYEQY
NA	TRBJ2-6	TRBV4-2	ASSQRTGAEGANVLT
NA	TRBJ2-7	TRBV29-1	SVGTGYGEQY
NA	TRBJ2-4	TRBV7-5	ARSCTPSGGAEGLAAKNIQY
once	TRBJ2-3	TRBV19	ASSPAIGTRASTDTQY
NA	NA	TRBV30	AWSTARTRSSYEQY
once	TRBJ2-1	TRBV10-3	ALSGGVYNEQF
NA	TRBJ2-5	TRBV7-2	ASSLDSGQETQY
NA	TRBJ2-2	TRBV4-1	ASSQPFSRLELF
NA	TRBJ1-2	TRBV4-3	ASSQDKRDRGYT
NA	TRBJ2-5	TRBV18	ASSRTSGWRETQY
NA	TRBJ1-3	TRBV11-3	ASSFETVGDTIY
NA	TRBJ2-7	TRBV6-5	ASSYSKSYEQY
NA	TRBJ1-6	TRBV28	ASSLQGASYNSPLH
NA	TRBJ2-2	TRBV19	AINWDRGLAMNTGELF
NA	TRBJ2-2	TRBV18	ASGRNTGELF
NA	TRBJ2-1	TRBV7-3	ASSYTTSGGHNEQF
NA	TRBJ1-1	TRBV9	ASSPQRTGGKNTEAF
NA	TRBJ2-2	TRBV21-1	ASSNGDRKYTGELF
NA	TRBJ2-6	TRBV25-1	ASRPPSGASVLT
NA	TRBJ2-7	TRBV6-5	ASTRQGADYEQY
NA	TRBJ2-3	TRBV4-1	ASSTRTRSRTDTQY
once	TRBJ1-1	TRBV7-9	ASSPYQGSGTEAF
NA	TRBJ2-7	TRBV29-1	SVVETGTYEQY
NA	TRBJ1-1	TRBV7-2	ASSLVGQGKEAF
NA	TRBJ1-2	TRBV11-3	ASSSARGTFNYGYT